This T cell receptor (beta chain) was sequenced in a study of naive CD8 T cells in extremely preterm neonates. This CDR3 has 16 residues. Germline CDR1 is LNHDA and CDR2 is SQIVND (reference sequence). Trimming removed 7 bases at V and 0 bases at J, with 16 bases between. For this clone: Its antigen remains unknown.

The protocol was immunoSEQ multiplex PCR, while the TCRdb copy is restricted to in-frame clones and leaves out a portion. The profile covers approximately 6,000 clones, with just under 98% appearing a single time and 1% to 1.5% taken by the ten largest. Study-level findings and limits: Preterm CDR3s were shorter than older groups', with fewer N additions and less trimming.

Sequenced sample: naive CD8+ T cells from blood. The rearrangement joins TRBV19 to TRBJ2-1, with D hard to call. This receptor was obtained from a human donor in good health. CDR3 loop: CASTPGSYSSYNEQFF. CDR3 nucleotide sequence: TGTGCCAGTACCCCAGGTTCGTACAGCTCCTACAATGAGCAGTTCTTC.